The following is a T cell receptor (beta chain) sequence with its context. Its antigen is not identified. The table came from immunoSEQ multiplex PCR; TCRdb's copy has only in-frame clones and leaves some out. There are more than 55,000 clones in the sample; approximately 72% occur only once, and about 4.5% lies in the top ten. The CDR3 covers 16 residues. J gave up 0 bases and V 5 bases, and 8 bases lay outside the gene matches. Germline loops: CDR1 SEHNR, CDR2 FQNEAQ (reference sequence). The data derive from a study of vaccination effects on CD4 cells after COVID-19. Scientists isolated CD4+ T cells after an approximately 10-day culture period ended. Either the BNT162b2 or mRNA-1273 vaccine was given to participants in two doses.

The sequence derives from a human donor who received a COVID-19 vaccine. The V call is TRBV7-9, the J call TRBJ1-1, with 8 bases that match TRBD1. Sequencing used CD4+ T cells from PBMCs cultured without peptide, obtained after COVID-19 vaccination. This CDR3 reads CASSRWTGPMNTEAFF. The CDR3 bases are TGTGCCAGCAGCCGCTGGACAGGGCCCATGAACACTGAAGCTTTCTTT.